This TCR beta chain was found in a study of blood T cell repertoires in COVID-19. On the study more broadly: The analysed material was cDNA or gDNA that came from T cells, B-cell-depleted T cells, or PBMCs.

Profiling relied on immunoSEQ multiplex PCR, and the TCRdb table lists in-frame clones only, not all of them. The profile shows roughly 250,000 clones, over 80% of them singletons. The germline V gene has CDR1 MDHEN and CDR2 SYDVKM. The ends lost 1 base at V and 4 bases at J; junction bases unmatched: 5. CDR3 length: 16 residues. This receptor was identified in a woman aged 18-29 years who had recovered from COVID-19. Input material: PBMCs or T cells enriched from blood (not recorded which). The rearrangement joins TRBV28 to TRBJ1-4; 8 nucleotides match TRBD1. The CDR3 DNA is TGTGCCAGCAGTTTATACAGGGGGTTCGGTAATGAAAAACTGTTTTTT. Protein product: CASSLYRGFGNEKLFF.